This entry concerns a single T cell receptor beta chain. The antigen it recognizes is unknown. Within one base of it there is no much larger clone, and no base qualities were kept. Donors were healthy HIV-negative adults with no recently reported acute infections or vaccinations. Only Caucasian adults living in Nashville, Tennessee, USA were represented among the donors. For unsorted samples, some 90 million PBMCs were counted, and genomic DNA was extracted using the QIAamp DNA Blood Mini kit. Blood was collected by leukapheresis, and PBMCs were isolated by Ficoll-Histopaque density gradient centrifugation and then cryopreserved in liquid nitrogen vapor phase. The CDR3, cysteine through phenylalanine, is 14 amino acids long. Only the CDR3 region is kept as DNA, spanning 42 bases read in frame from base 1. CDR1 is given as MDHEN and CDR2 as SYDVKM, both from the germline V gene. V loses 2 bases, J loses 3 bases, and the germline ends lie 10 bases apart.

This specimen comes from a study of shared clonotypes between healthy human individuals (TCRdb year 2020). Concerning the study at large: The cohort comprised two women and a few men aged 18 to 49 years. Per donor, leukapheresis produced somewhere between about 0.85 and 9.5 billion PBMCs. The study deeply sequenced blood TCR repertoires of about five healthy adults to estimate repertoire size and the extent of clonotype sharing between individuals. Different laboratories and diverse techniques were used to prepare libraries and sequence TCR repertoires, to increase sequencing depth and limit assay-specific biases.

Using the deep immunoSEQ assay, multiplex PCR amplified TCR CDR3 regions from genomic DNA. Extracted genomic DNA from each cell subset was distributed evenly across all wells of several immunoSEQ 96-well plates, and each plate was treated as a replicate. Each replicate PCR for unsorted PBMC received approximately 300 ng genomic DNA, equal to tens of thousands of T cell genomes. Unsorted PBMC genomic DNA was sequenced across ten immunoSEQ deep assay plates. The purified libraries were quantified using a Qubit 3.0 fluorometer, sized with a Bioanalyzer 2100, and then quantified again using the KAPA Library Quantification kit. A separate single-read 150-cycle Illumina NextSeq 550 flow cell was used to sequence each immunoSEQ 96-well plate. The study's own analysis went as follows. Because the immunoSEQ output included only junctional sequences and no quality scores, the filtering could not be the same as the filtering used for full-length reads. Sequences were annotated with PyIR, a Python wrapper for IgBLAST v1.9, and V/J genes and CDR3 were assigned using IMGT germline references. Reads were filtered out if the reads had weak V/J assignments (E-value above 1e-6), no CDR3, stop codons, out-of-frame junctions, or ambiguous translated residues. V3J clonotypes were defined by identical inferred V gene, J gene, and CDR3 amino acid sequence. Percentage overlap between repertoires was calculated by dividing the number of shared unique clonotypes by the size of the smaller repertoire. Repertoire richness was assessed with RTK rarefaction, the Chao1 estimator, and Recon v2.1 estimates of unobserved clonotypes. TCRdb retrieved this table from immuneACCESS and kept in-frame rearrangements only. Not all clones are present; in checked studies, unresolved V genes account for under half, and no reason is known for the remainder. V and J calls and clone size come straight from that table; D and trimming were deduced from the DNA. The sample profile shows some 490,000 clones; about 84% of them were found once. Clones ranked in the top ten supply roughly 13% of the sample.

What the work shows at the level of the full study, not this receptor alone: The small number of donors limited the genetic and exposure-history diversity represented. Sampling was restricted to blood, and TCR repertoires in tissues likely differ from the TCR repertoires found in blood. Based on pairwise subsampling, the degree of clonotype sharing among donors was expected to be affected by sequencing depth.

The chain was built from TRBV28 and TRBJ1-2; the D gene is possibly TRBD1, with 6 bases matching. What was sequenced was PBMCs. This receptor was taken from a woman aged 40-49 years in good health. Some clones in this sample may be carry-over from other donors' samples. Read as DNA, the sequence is TGTGCCAGCAGTTTAGCGGGGGCGGACTATGGCTACACCTTC. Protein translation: CASSLAGADYGYTF.